This entry lists 32 T cell receptor beta chains sequenced from one sample in a study of T cell responses to AZD1222 COVID-19 vaccine. Sequencing used immunoSEQ multiplex PCR; TCRdb keeps in-frame clones, though not all of them. The sample gives 120,000 to 150,000 clones, about 90% of which show up once; roughly 2.8% is in the top ten. Sequenced material: peripheral blood, taken on day 0 of MenACWY control vaccination. The receptors stem from an adult in good health.

V and J are TRBV7-9 and TRBJ1-1; TRBD1 aligns across 11 bases. The germline V gene encodes CDR1 SEHNR and CDR2 FQNEAQ (reference sequence). Germline trimming cut 2 bases from V and 5 bases from J; bases unmatched to any gene: 4. CDR3 length equals 15 residues. CDR3 sequence: CASSLWTGGETEAFF. The CDR3, as DNA: TGTGCCAGCAGCTTATGGACAGGGGGCGAGACTGAAGCTTTCTTT.

In this sample, this clone turned up a few times. The rearrangement joins TRBV6-1 to TRBJ2-3, with D possibly TRBD2 on 5 matching bases. Germline CDR1 reads MNHNS; CDR2 reads SASEGT. V was shortened by 2 bases and J by 1 base, with 13 bases between the two germline ends. The CDR3 loop spans 16 amino acids. The CDR3 reads CASSELAVPGTDTQYF. The CDR3 DNA is TGTGCCAGCAGTGAACTAGCTGTCCCGGGCACAGATACGCAGTATTTT.

The J gene is TRBJ1-5, the V gene TRBV10-3; D is possibly TRBD1 (5 bases). CDR1 and CDR2 (germline): ENHRY, SYGVKD. Trimming shortened V by 7 bases and J by 5 bases, and 12 bases separated the two germline ends. The CDR3 loop spans 13 amino acids. Written as DNA, the CDR3 is TGTGCCATCACTGGCAGGGCGGATCAGCCCCAGCATTTT. Its protein is CAITGRADQPQHF.

This chain uses TRBV5-1 with TRBJ1-2; TRBD1 aligns across 8 bases. CDR1 and CDR2 from the germline V gene are SGHRS and YFSETQ. Trimming removed 4 bases from V and 8 bases from J; junction bases left unmatched: 4. This CDR3 is built from 12 residues. CDR3 nucleotides: TGCGCCAGCAGCCCGGACAGGGACGGCTACACCTTC. The encoded protein is CASSPDRDGYTF.

The chain carries TRBV12-5 and TRBJ2-3; D not resolved. Between the trimmed V and J ends, which lost 1 base and 4 bases, there was a span of 0 bases. Germline CDR1 is LGHNT and CDR2 is FRNRAP. The CDR3 is 11 amino acids. The CDR3 DNA is TGTGCTAGTGGTTTGGCAGATACGCAGTATTTT. Translation gives CASGLADTQYF.

The chain employs TRBV7-2 and TRBJ1-1; TRBD1 aligns across 12 bases. This CDR3 contains 15 residues. Germline values: CDR1 SGHTA, CDR2 FQGNSA. The V segment lost 3 bases and the J segment 8 bases; nucleotides outside the gene matches: 7. The CDR3 DNA is TGTGCCAGCAGCTTGGGGGGGACAGGGGGCGAGGAAGCTTTCTTT. It specifies CASSLGGTGGEEAFF.

The chain has TRBV14 and TRBJ1-2, with 7 bases that match TRBD1. Germline CDR1 is SGHDN and CDR2 is FVKESK. With V trimmed by 1 base and J by 7 bases, 9 bases remained unmatched. The CDR3 runs 15 residues. This CDR3 reads CASSQASGTVAGYTF. Written as DNA, the CDR3 is TGTGCCAGCAGCCAAGCCTCCGGGACAGTTGCTGGCTACACCTTC.

The chain links TRBV7-9 to TRBJ2-2; 9 nucleotides line up with TRBD1. Germline trimming cut 5 bases from V and 2 bases from J; bases unmatched to any gene: 3. The germline V gene has CDR1 SEHNR and CDR2 FQNEAQ (reference sequence). The CDR3 is made up of 15 amino acids. The CDR3 spells CASSPGQGNTGELFF. For the CDR3, the DNA is TGTGCCAGCAGCCCGGGACAGGGAAACACCGGGGAGCTGTTTTTT. Complete variable domain (other parts from reference TRBV7-9 and TRBJ2-2): DTGVSQNPRHKITKRGQNVTFRCDPISEHNRLYWYRQTLGQGPEFLTYFQNEAQLEKSRLLSDRFSAERPKGSFSTLEIQRTEQGDSAMYLCASSPGQGNTGELFFGEGSRLTVL.

This chain connects TRBV6-5 to TRBJ2-2, with a possible D match to TRBD2 (6 bases). V was trimmed by 0 bases and J by 0 bases, leaving 8 bases between them. CDR1 and CDR2 (germline): MNHEY, SVGAGI. The CDR3 is 16 amino acids. DNA for the CDR3: TGTGCCAGCAGTTACTCTCGGGACTCGAACACCGGGGAGCTGTTTTTT. It is translated as CASSYSRDSNTGELFF.

The genes are TRBV5-4 and TRBJ1-6; the D is unclear. Germline CDR1 reads SGHNT; CDR2 reads YYREEE (reference sequence). Trimming took off 4 bases at V and 4 bases at J, with 12 bases between the two ends. The CDR3 is 15 amino acids. In DNA, the CDR3 is TGTGCCAGCAGCCTGGCGTGGAATTATAATTCACCCCTCCACTTT. Amino acid sequence: CASSLAWNYNSPLHF.

The chain combines TRBV19 with TRBJ2-3, with TRBD2 matching over 13 bases. The germline V gene encodes CDR1 LNHDA and CDR2 SQIVND (reference sequence). V dropped 5 bases and J dropped 5; count of bases not matched to a gene: 1. The CDR3 length is 14 residues. The CDR3 sequence: CASSWTSGRDTQYF. Here the CDR3 DNA reads TGTGCCAGTAGTTGGACTAGCGGGAGAGATACGCAGTATTTT.

The chain employs TRBV4-2 and TRBJ1-5; D remains ambiguous. Germline assignment: CDR1 LGHNA and CDR2 YNFKEQ. The germline V and J ends were trimmed by 1 base and 2 bases, with 0 bases remaining between them. The length of the CDR3 is 12 residues. The CDR3 spells CASSQGNQPQHF. As DNA, the CDR3 is TGTGCCAGCAGCCAAGGCAATCAGCCCCAGCATTTT.

The V call is TRBV2, the J call TRBJ1-5; D uncertain. The V gene's germline CDR1 is SNHLY and CDR2 FYNNEI. The CDR3 is 15 residues long. The germline V and J ends were trimmed by 2 bases and 0 bases, with 8 bases remaining between them. CDR3 region: CASSESFYSNQPQHF. The CDR3 nucleotides are TGTGCCAGCAGTGAATCCTTTTATAGCAATCAGCCCCAGCATTTT. Complete variable domain (other parts from reference TRBV2 and TRBJ1-5): EPEVTQTPSHQVTQMGQEVILRCVPISNHLYFYWYRQILGQKVEFLVSFYNNEISEKSEIFDDQFSVERPDGSNFTLKIRSTKLEDSAMYFCASSESFYSNQPQHFGDGTRLSIL.

This clone was counted a few times. The CDR3 sequence is CASSTGTGFEAFF. CDR3 DNA sequence: TGCGCCAGCAGCACCGGGACAGGCTTTGAAGCTTTCTTT. The rearrangement links TRBV10-2 to TRBJ1-1, with TRBD1 identical over 8 bases. The CDR3 sequence is 13 residues long. With 6 bases clipped from V and 7 bases from J, the junction kept 7 bases outside the gene matches. Germline CDR1 and CDR2: WSHSY and SAAADI.

This CDR3 reads CASSSGYSAARGYTF. CDR3 nucleotides: TGTGCCAGCAGCTCAGGATACAGTGCGGCGAGGGGCTACACCTTC. This chain connects TRBV5-8 to TRBJ1-2, with D hard to call. V was clipped by 3 bases and J by 8 bases, with 20 bases between them. This CDR3 spans 15 amino acids. CDR1 is SGHTS and CDR2 is YDEGEE in the germline V gene.

This clone was seen more than once but under ten times. The genes are TRBV7-9 and TRBJ1-4; possibly TRBD1 for D (5 bases). V was clipped by 4 bases and J by 3 bases, with 15 bases between them. This CDR3 has 16 amino acids. Germline lookup yields CDR1 SEHNR and CDR2 FQNEAQ (reference sequence). CDR3: CASSSQRGTANEKLFF. CDR3 coding DNA: TGTGCCAGCAGCTCTCAAAGGGGAACGGCTAATGAAAAACTGTTTTTT.

The V call is TRBV5-1, the J call TRBJ1-1, with 8 bases lining up with TRBD1. Germline assignment: CDR1 SGHRS and CDR2 YFSETQ. The CDR3 length is 15 residues. Trimming removed 4 bases from V and 5 bases from J; junction bases left unmatched: 10. DNA of the CDR3: TGCGCCAGCAGCCCACAGACAGGGGTGGGGACTGAAGCTTTCTTT. Translating it yields CASSPQTGVGTEAFF.

The chain employs TRBV6-1 and TRBJ2-5; D remains unclear. CDR3 length: 15 amino acids. The germline V gene encodes CDR1 MNHNS and CDR2 SASEGT. The V end lost 0 bases, the J end lost 5 bases, and 13 bases lay between the germline ends. The CDR3 DNA reads TGTGCCAGCAGTGAAGCGGGAAGTTTTCCTGAGACCCAGTACTTC. Protein product: CASSEAGSFPETQYF.

This chain uses TRBV6-1 with TRBJ1-3; D is possibly TRBD1 (5 bases). The CDR3 sequence is 15 residues long. Between the trimmed V and J ends, which lost 1 base and 0 bases, there was a span of 7 bases. Looked up from germline, CDR1 is MNHNS and CDR2 is SASEGT. The CDR3 bases are TGTGCCAGCAGTGAAGGGGGGTACTCTGGAAACACCATATATTTT. This gives the protein CASSEGGYSGNTIYF.

The rearrangement uses TRBV27 and TRBJ2-5; 13 bases line up with TRBD2. Germline V lookup: CDR1 MNHEY, CDR2 SMNVEV (reference sequence). The CDR3 contains 15 residues. V was pared by 5 bases and J by 1 base, with 1 base of the junction left unmatched. This chain's CDR3 is CASSRTSGSQETQYF. The CDR3, as DNA: TGTGCCAGCAGTCGGACTAGCGGGAGCCAAGAGACCCAGTACTTC.

The chain combines TRBV11-1 with TRBJ1-5, with D unclear. Germline CDR1 and CDR2: SGHAT and FQDESV (reference sequence). The CDR3 spans 13 residues. Trimming cost V 5 bases and J 3 bases, with 8 bases left between them. The CDR3 is CASSLRLNQPQHF. CDR3 bases: TGTGCCAGCAGCCTACGGCTCAATCAGCCCCAGCATTTT.

This clone was counted a single time. The V and J genes are TRBV6-4 and TRBJ1-6, with TRBD1 as a possible D gene (5 bases). V was trimmed by 6 bases and J by 7 bases, leaving 13 bases between them. Looked up from germline, CDR1 is MRHNA and CDR2 is SNTAGT. This CDR3 comprises 14 residues. CDR3 in DNA: TGTGCCAGCAGGGTGGGACCCAGAAATTCACCCCTCCACTTT. Its protein product is CASRVGPRNSPLHF.

This rearrangement joins TRBV19 to TRBJ1-3; no clear D gene. Germline V gene data show CDR1 as LNHDA and CDR2 as SQIVND (reference sequence). This CDR3 spans 14 amino acids. The V gene lost 7 bases and the J gene lost 2 bases, with 12 bases spanning the gap. CDR3 region: CASKLRRTGNTIYF. CDR3 nucleotide sequence: TGTGCCAGTAAGTTGCGGAGAACTGGAAACACCATATATTTT.

The rearrangement joins TRBV15 to TRBJ1-1, with D hard to call. Germline values: CDR1 LNHNV, CDR2 YYDKDF (reference sequence). V was pared by 2 bases and J by 4 bases, with 5 bases between. The CDR3 runs to 12 residues. The CDR3 bases are TGTGCCACCAGCAGAATGGGCACTGAAGCTTTCTTT. Residues: CATSRMGTEAFF. The full variable domain, rest sourced from reference TRBV15 and TRBJ1-1, is DAMVIQNPRYQVTQFGKPVTLSCSQTLNHNVMYWYQQKSSQAPKLLFHYYDKDFNNEADTPDNFQSRRPNTSFCFLDIRSPGLGDTAMYLCATSRMGTEAFFGQGTRLTVV.

The table lists this clone with a count of one. Here the CDR3 reads CASGNDRGTEAFF. In DNA, the CDR3 is TGTGCCAGCGGGAATGACAGGGGCACTGAAGCTTTCTTT. This chain connects TRBV28 to TRBJ1-1; 8 positions agree with TRBD1. The CDR3 loop spans 13 amino acids. V shed 8 bases, J shed 4 bases, and the junction held 6 bases outside the gene matches. Germline CDR1 is MDHEN and CDR2 is SYDVKM.

The rearrangement links TRBV14 to TRBJ1-6; D remains unclear. Germline CDR1 and CDR2: SGHDN and FVKESK. This CDR3 is 13 amino acids long. Trimming stripped 4 bases from V and 9 bases from J, with 10 bases between. The DNA for the CDR3 is TGTGCCAGCAGCCTCTTGAAGGGTTCACCCCTCCACTTT. It translates to CASSLLKGSPLHF.

V and J are TRBV21-1 and TRBJ2-1; whether TRBD2, the table's D call, matches the DNA was not checked. TRBV21-1 counts as a pseudogene. This CDR3 region has 16 residues. CDR3 DNA: TGTGCCAGCAGCAAGGTAAGCGGGACTGTAATAAATGAGCAGTTCTTC. As protein: CASSKVSGTVINEQFF.

The chain employs TRBV27 and TRBJ2-3, with 7 bases identical to TRBD1. The CDR3 length is 18 residues. Trimming removed 5 bases from V and 2 bases from J; junction bases left unmatched: 16. Per the germline V gene, CDR1 is MNHEY and CDR2 is SMNVEV (reference sequence). DNA of the CDR3: TGTGCCAGCAGTCCCTCAATCGGGACAGACACTACCACAGATACGCAGTATTTT. It yields the protein CASSPSIGTDTTTDTQYF.

The chain carries TRBV3-1 (or the pseudogene TRBV3-2) and TRBJ1-1; unclear D gene. The CDR3 length is 14 residues. Per the germline V gene, CDR1 is LGHDT and CDR2 is YNNKEL (reference sequence). The V end was cut by 2 bases, the J end by 3 bases, with 10 bases between. The CDR3 region has the DNA TGTGCCAGCAGCCAAAGGGAATTAGACACTGAAGCTTTCTTT. Translating gives CASSQRELDTEAFF.

This clone has just one count. V and J are TRBV27 and TRBJ1-6, with 10 positions matching TRBD1. The V gene's germline CDR1 is MNHEY and CDR2 SMNVEV (reference sequence). The CDR3 covers 14 residues. After removal of 6 bases from V and 7 bases from J, the junction contained 3 bases not matched to a gene. The CDR3 sequence is CASSLDRGNSPLHF. For the CDR3, the DNA is TGTGCCAGCAGCCTGGACAGGGGGAATTCACCCCTCCACTTT.

This clone was found once. The V and J genes are TRBV7-7 and TRBJ2-7, with D hard to call. Germline CDR1 reads SSHAT; CDR2 reads FNYEAQ (reference sequence). Trimming shortened V by 6 bases and J by 6 bases, and 18 bases separated the two germline ends. The CDR3 covers 14 residues. The CDR3 is CASSPGALSLEQYF. The CDR3 DNA reads TGTGCCAGCAGTCCCGGAGCACTATCCCTCGAGCAGTACTTC.

This rearrangement joins TRBV19 to TRBJ1-1; TRBD1 might be the D (6 bases). This CDR3 has 15 amino acids. Per germline, CDR1 LNHDA and CDR2 SQIVND (reference sequence). With 1 base removed from V and 1 base from J, the gap between germline ends came to 10 bases. The chain's CDR3 is CASSIGQAPNTEAFF. The CDR3 nucleotides read TGTGCCAGTAGTATAGGACAGGCGCCGAACACTGAAGCTTTCTTT.